This TCR beta chain was identified in a study of PD-L1 blockade in urothelial cancer. The overall study: Blood underwent analysis 3 weeks (second dose) and 6 weeks after treatment began. General study points: Better survival was forecast by a pretreatment blood TCR clonality below the median. Tumor-associated blood clones were expanded more by durable-benefit patients at 3 weeks.

In regard to this clone: Its antigen is still unknown.

Each PCR received spiked synthetic TCR analog templates. Assay used: immunoSEQ multiplex PCR; TCRdb lists only in-frame clones, some missing. Of about 52,000 clones in the sample, approximately 75% were seen once. The CDR3 is made up of 16 amino acids. Germline lookup yields CDR1 MDHEN and CDR2 SYDVKM. Trimming took 4 bases from V and 0 from J; bases not matched to a gene: 7. This sample comprised PBMCs, obtained around atezolizumab (anti-PD-L1) treatment. The receptor was derived from a man aged 70-80 years with urothelial cancer. The rearrangement joins TRBV28 to TRBJ2-7, with 9 bases identical to TRBD2. CDR3 bases: TGTGCCAGCAGTTCCCCCCCTAGCGGGGACTCCTACGAGCAGTACTTC. Translation gives CASSSPPSGDSYEQYF. The whole variable domain, remainder taken from reference TRBV28 and TRBJ2-7, is DVKVTQSSRYLVKRTGEKVFLECVQDMDHENMFWYRQDPGLGLRLIYFSYDVKMKEKGDIPEGYSVSREKKERFSLILESASTNQTSMYLCASSSPPSGDSYEQYFGPGTRLTVT.